This passage covers 26 T cell receptor beta chains from one sample sequenced in a study of blood T cell repertoires in COVID-19 (TCRdb year 2020). Library creation used the immunoSEQ multiplex PCR assay. TCRdb obtained this table from immuneACCESS and retained in-frame rearrangements with V and J assigned. These tables miss some clones; where compared with another copy, unresolved V genes account for less than half of the shortfall, and the remainder is unexplained. Here the sample has some 48,000 clones; about 90% occur a single time. Over 2% of the sample goes to the ten largest clones. The source material was peripheral blood. These TCRs come from a human donor in a cohort sampled during active COVID-19.

This clone was recorded a few times. This chain connects TRBV5-4 to TRBJ2-2; 7 bases map to TRBD2. The trim removed 0 bases at V and 4 bases at J, leaving 6 bases unmatched. The germline V gene encodes CDR1 SGHNT and CDR2 YYREEE (reference sequence). This CDR3 has 16 residues. The CDR3 region is CASSLVVTSSTGELFF. In DNA form, the CDR3 reads TGTGCCAGCAGCTTGGTTGTGACTAGCAGCACCGGGGAGCTGTTTTTT.

This rearrangement joins TRBV5-8 to TRBJ2-7; TRBD1 might be the D (5 bases). The CDR3 extends over 13 amino acids. The germline V gene has CDR1 SGHTS and CDR2 YDEGEE. Trimming left V 1 base short and J 2 bases short, with 7 bases between. The CDR3 DNA follows: TGTGCCAGCAGCTTGCAGGGCGCCTACGAGCAGTACTTC. It is translated as CASSLQGAYEQYF.

This clone was picked up one time. V usage is TRBV12-1 and J usage is TRBJ1-1. TRBV12-1 is a pseudogene locus. This CDR3 contains 14 residues. The CDR3 sequence: CASTLEGGDTEAFF. Here the CDR3 DNA reads TGTGCCAGCACCTTGGAGGGCGGGGACACTGAAGCTTTCTTT.

The V gene is TRBV19, the J gene TRBJ2-7; TRBD2 matches at 12 bases. V shed 1 base, J shed 2 bases, and the junction held 3 bases outside the gene matches. The CDR3 has 16 residues. Germline CDR1 and CDR2: LNHDA and SQIVND (reference sequence). In DNA, the CDR3 is TGTGCCAGTAGTATAGCCACTAGCGGGAGGACCTACGAGCAGTACTTC. It specifies CASSIATSGRTYEQYF.

This clone has only one observation. The genes are TRBV20-1 and TRBJ2-5; possibly TRBD2 for D (5 bases). This CDR3 has 14 amino acids. The V gene lost 3 bases and the J gene lost 5 bases, with 16 bases spanning the gap. CDR1 and CDR2 from the germline V gene are DFQATT and SNEGSKA (reference sequence). CDR3 amino acids: CSASGDTREETQYF. DNA of the CDR3: TGCAGTGCTAGTGGTGATACGAGGGAGGAGACCCAGTACTTC.

The chain joins TRBV27 to TRBJ2-7; 11 bases agree with TRBD2. Germline values: CDR1 MNHEY, CDR2 SMNVEV (reference sequence). CDR3 size: 17 residues. Unmatched junction bases numbered 11, after V lost 4 bases and J lost 3 bases. CDR3 amino acids: CASSSTYSGRAGYEQYF. CDR3 DNA: TGTGCCAGCAGTTCTACCTATAGCGGGAGGGCTGGCTACGAGCAGTACTTC.

V usage is TRBV7-9 and J usage is TRBJ1-5; D is unresolved. The CDR3 consists of 15 residues. V was cut by 1 base and J by 0 bases, with 7 bases left in between. Germline CDR1 and CDR2: SEHNR and FQNEAQ (reference sequence). The CDR3 sequence: CASSLGGFSNQPQHF. The CDR3 nucleotides are TGTGCCAGCAGCTTAGGAGGATTTAGCAATCAGCCCCAGCATTTT. Full variable domain (rest looked up from reference TRBV7-9 and TRBJ1-5): DTGVSQNPRHKITKRGQNVTFRCDPISEHNRLYWYRQTLGQGPEFLTYFQNEAQLEKSRLLSDRFSAERPKGSFSTLEIQRTEQGDSAMYLCASSLGGFSNQPQHFGDGTRLSIL.

V gene TRBV3-1 (or the pseudogene TRBV3-2) combines with J gene TRBJ1-3; D not certain. V lost 1 base to trimming and J lost 0 bases, with 13 bases between them. CDR1 is LGHDT and CDR2 is YNNKEL in the germline V gene (reference sequence). The CDR3 sequence is 17 residues long. CDR3 nucleotide sequence: TGTGCCAGCAGCCAAGGTTGGACTTCCACCTCTGGAAACACCATATATTTT. This codes for CASSQGWTSTSGNTIYF.

This chain joins TRBV2 and TRBJ1-1; D gene ambiguous. Germline CDR1 and CDR2: SNHLY and FYNNEI. V dropped 6 bases and J dropped 3 bases, with 8 bases sitting between them. This CDR3 is 12 amino acids long. The CDR3 DNA reads TGTGCCAGCAGAAACGAGTACACTGAAGCTTTCTTT. It encodes CASRNEYTEAFF.

The CDR3 sequence is CASSPLWASGSYEQYF. CDR3 sequence (DNA): TGTGCCAGCAGCCCACTATGGGCTAGCGGATCCTACGAGCAGTACTTC. The chain combines TRBV9 with TRBJ2-7; TRBD2 matches at 7 bases. The CDR3 runs to 16 residues. Trimming took 4 bases from V and 1 from J; bases not matched to a gene: 11. Germline CDR1 is SGDLS and CDR2 is YYNGEE. The variable domain in full, completed from reference TRBV9 and TRBJ2-7, reads DSGVTQTPKHLITATGQRVTLRCSPRSGDLSVYWYQQSLDQGLQFLIQYYNGEERAKGNILERFSAQQFPDLHSELNLSSLELGDSALYFCASSPLWASGSYEQYFGPGTRLTVT.

This clone was recorded only once. The chain carries TRBV5-6 and TRBJ1-1; D unclear. The germline gives CDR1 SGHDT, CDR2 YYEEEE. The V end was cut by 1 base, the J end by 3 bases, with 7 bases between. This CDR3 comprises 13 residues. The CDR3 is CASSLNPDTEAFF. The CDR3, as DNA: TGTGCCAGCAGCTTGAATCCAGACACTGAAGCTTTCTTT.

This sequence joins TRBV7-2 and TRBJ2-3; unclear D gene. V shed 1 base and J shed 4 bases, with 6 bases lying between them. The CDR3 sequence is 13 residues long. Germline CDR1 reads SGHTA; CDR2 reads FQGNSA. CDR3 loop: CASSLVSADTQYF. CDR3 nucleotide sequence: TGTGCCAGCAGCTTAGTATCTGCAGATACGCAGTATTTT.

The chain links TRBV25-1 to TRBJ1-6; D is perhaps TRBD1 (5 bases). V lost 0 bases, J lost 14 bases, and 17 bases lay in between. The CDR3 runs to 15 residues. Germline CDR1 and CDR2: MGHDK and SYGVNS. CDR3 sequence reads: CASSEYRRGNRTLHF. The CDR3 DNA sequence: TGTGCCAGCAGTGAATACAGGCGGGGGAACCGGACCCTCCACTTT.

The V call is TRBV3-1 (or the pseudogene TRBV3-2), the J call TRBJ1-1, with D maybe TRBD1 (5 bases). The V end was cut by 7 bases, the J end by 3 bases, with 24 bases between. Germline lookup yields CDR1 LGHDT and CDR2 YNNKEL (reference sequence). CDR3 length equals 17 residues. The CDR3 reads CASTPRVSGGADTEAFF. DNA for the CDR3: TGTGCCAGCACCCCAAGGGTCAGCGGAGGGGCGGACACTGAAGCTTTCTTT.

This chain joins TRBV9 and TRBJ2-2, with 8 nucleotides matching TRBD1. The CDR3 runs 14 residues. Trimming cost V 7 bases and J 3 bases; bases outside gene matches: 5. From germline, CDR1 is SGDLS and CDR2 YYNGEE. CDR3 sequence (DNA): TGTGCCAGCCAAGGACAGGGTGACACCGGGGAGCTGTTTTTT. The encoded protein is CASQGQGDTGELFF.

The chain joins TRBV2 to TRBJ2-2; D possibly corresponds to TRBD1 (6 bases). V dropped 5 bases and J dropped 3 bases, with 10 bases sitting between them. This CDR3 contains 14 residues. The germline CDR1 and CDR2 sequences are SNHLY and FYNNEI. The CDR3 protein is CASSSDRDTGELFF. DNA of the CDR3: TGTGCCAGCAGTTCGGACAGAGACACCGGGGAGCTGTTTTTT.

This sequence joins TRBV10-3 and TRBJ1-1, with D perhaps matching TRBD1 (6 bases). This CDR3 has 13 residues. V lost 6 bases and J lost 3, with 11 bases in between. Germline V gives CDR1 ENHRY, CDR2 SYGVKD. The DNA of the CDR3 is TGTGCCATCAGAGCAGGGGCGGACACTGAAGCTTTCTTT. Its translation is CAIRAGADTEAFF.

This rearrangement joins TRBV10-3 to TRBJ1-1, with TRBD1 matching 8 bases. Looked up from germline, CDR1 is ENHRY and CDR2 is SYGVKD. V was pared by 8 bases and J by 5 bases, with 7 bases of the junction left unmatched. The CDR3 extends over 13 amino acids. CDR3 loop: CAIADRVGTEAFF. In DNA, the CDR3 is TGTGCCATCGCGGACAGGGTGGGGACTGAAGCTTTCTTT.

The J gene is TRBJ2-7, the V gene TRBV7-3; maybe TRBD1 (6 bases). The V gene lost 5 bases and the J gene lost 3 bases, with 17 bases spanning the gap. This CDR3 contains 15 residues. The V gene's germline CDR1 is SGHTA and CDR2 FQGTGA. CDR3 in DNA: TGTGCCAGCAGCCCAGGGGTAGGTGCCGACTACGAGCAGTACTTC. Its translation is CASSPGVGADYEQYF.

The V gene is TRBV18, the J gene TRBJ2-2, with TRBD1 as a possible D gene (6 bases). Trimming shortened V by 5 bases and J by 4 bases, and 11 bases separated the two germline ends. The CDR3 extends over 14 amino acids. From germline, CDR1 is KGHSH and CDR2 LQKENI. This CDR3 reads CASSSRDTTGELFF. The CDR3 DNA reads as TGTGCCAGCTCATCCCGGGACACCACCGGGGAGCTGTTTTTT.

This sequence joins TRBV7-9 and TRBJ2-3, with 8 positions matching TRBD2. Trimming cost V 0 bases and J 1 base; bases outside gene matches: 6. The CDR3 is 17 residues long. Germline CDR1 reads SEHNR; CDR2 reads FQNEAQ (reference sequence). CDR3 bases: TGTGCCAGCAGCTTAGCGTCGGCGGGGGGCCGCACAGATACGCAGTATTTT. Amino acids: CASSLASAGGRTDTQYF.

The chain has TRBV12-3 or TRBV12-4 and TRBJ1-1; D call uncertain. The CDR3 has 13 amino acids. Trimming removed 3 bases at V and 0 bases at J, with 5 bases between. The CDR3 spells CASSFQMNTEAFF. CDR3 nucleotide sequence: TGTGCCAGCAGTTTTCAGATGAACACTGAAGCTTTCTTT.

The genes are TRBV2 and TRBJ2-7; D is uncertain. The CDR3 runs 12 residues. CDR1 and CDR2 (germline): SNHLY, FYNNEI. V dropped 6 bases and J dropped 0 bases, with 6 bases sitting between them. The CDR3 is CASRLSSYEQYF. CDR3 nucleotides: TGTGCCAGCAGGCTATCCTCCTACGAGCAGTACTTC. The entire variable domain, with the rest obtained from reference TRBV2 and TRBJ2-7, is as follows: EPEVTQTPSHQVTQMGQEVILRCVPISNHLYFYWYRQILGQKVEFLVSFYNNEISEKSEIFDDQFSVERPDGSNFTLKIRSTKLEDSAMYFCASRLSSYEQYFGPGTRLTVT.

For the CDR3, the DNA is TGTGCCAGCAGCTCGCAGCGGGAGCGTACCAAAAACATTCAGTACTTC. Protein sequence: CASSSQRERTKNIQYF. This chain links TRBV7-8 with TRBJ2-4; 8 bases are shared with TRBD2. This CDR3 has 16 residues. The V gene's germline CDR1 is SGHVS and CDR2 FQNEAQ. V lost 4 bases and J lost 2; bases outside the gene matches: 7. The whole variable domain, remainder taken from reference TRBV7-8 and TRBJ2-4, is GAGVSQSPRYKVAKRGQDVALRCDPISGHVSLFWYQQALGQGPEFLTYFQNEAQLDKSGLPSDRFFAERPEGSVSTLKIQRTQQEDSAVYLCASSSQRERTKNIQYFGAGTRLSVL.

This chain's CDR3 is CASSSLAGGYNEQFF. CDR3 DNA: TGTGCCAGCAGTTCACTAGCGGGAGGTTACAATGAGCAGTTCTTC. The chain combines TRBV6-5 with TRBJ2-1, with 12 bases identical to TRBD2. Germline CDR1 and CDR2: MNHEY and SVGAGI. V was clipped by 4 bases and J by 4 bases; unmatched bases: 2. This CDR3 is built from 15 residues.

The V gene is TRBV2, the J gene TRBJ1-6; D is possibly TRBD1 (6 bases). Between the trimmed V and J ends, which lost 6 bases and 9 bases, there was a span of 18 bases. Looked up from germline, CDR1 is SNHLY and CDR2 is FYNNEI. This CDR3 has 15 residues. CDR3 residues: CASRQQGTGSSPLHF. CDR3 nucleotide sequence: TGTGCCAGCAGACAACAGGGAACTGGGAGTTCACCCCTCCACTTT.